This note documents a single T cell receptor (beta chain) sequence. The antigen is undetermined. These data originate in a study of T cells expressing NK-cell markers. General observations from the study: In a group of 5 or 6 donors, dominant NKG2C+ clonotypes represented about 1.0-7.5% of CD8+ T cells.

TCRdb re-called the 5' RACE reads, yielding one record per CDR3 amino acid sequence without DNA. In total, the table holds 400,000 to 450,000 distinct CDR3 sequences. The germline V gene encodes CDR1 SGDLS and CDR2 YYNGEE. The CDR3 is 12 residues long. This TCR derives from a woman between 18 and 70 years old in good health. Sequenced material: blood T cells: a sorted CD56 or NKG2C T cell subset, CD4+ or CD8+ T cells, or bulk PBMC T cells (not recorded which). The rearrangement joins TRBV9 to TRBJ2-7. CDR3 region: CASKAGTYEQYF.